The 25 T cell receptor beta chains in this list originate from one sample, sequenced in a study of cytomegalovirus exposure and HLA in healthy donors (dated by TCRdb to the late 2010s). The method was the immunoSEQ multiplex PCR assay. A mixture of 60 forward primers for TCR Vbeta segments and 13 reverse primers for TCR Jbeta segments was used in the multiplex PCR. In its TCRdb copy, this immuneACCESS table keeps in-frame sequences only and misses some clones. Where compared with another copy, unresolved V genes explain less than half of these, and the others have no known cause. Across this sample there are roughly 130,000 clones, with more than 8% seen only once. Of the sample, 5.5% falls within the top ten clones. The sequenced material came from PBMCs. All receptors come from a man aged 35-49 years in good health and CMV-seronegative.

This clone was counted only a few times. This chain joins TRBV28 and TRBJ2-6; possible D gene TRBD2, 6 bases. The CDR3 has 15 amino acids. Germline-derived CDR1 and CDR2 are MDHEN and SYDVKM. The V gene lost 3 bases and the J gene lost 4 bases, with 10 bases spanning the gap. CDR3 coding DNA: TGTGCCAGCAGTTTCGCGGGGTCGGGGGCCAACGTCCTGACTTTC. It yields the protein CASSFAGSGANVLTF.

V gene TRBV18 combines with J gene TRBJ2-2, with 9 bases fitting TRBD1. The CDR3 has 15 amino acids. From germline, CDR1 is KGHSH and CDR2 LQKENI. V trimming: 2 bases; J trimming: 3 bases; junction bases outside the gene matches: 1. The CDR3 region has the DNA TGTGCCAGCTCACCAAGGACAGGGGACACCGGGGAGCTGTTTTTT. Translated: CASSPRTGDTGELFF.

This chain uses TRBV5-1 with TRBJ1-2; 12 positions match TRBD1. The CDR3 sequence is 16 residues long. The germline V gene encodes CDR1 SGHRS and CDR2 YFSETQ. Trimming took 4 bases from V and 2 from J; bases not matched to a gene: 6. The CDR3 reads CASSLGDRGPNYGYTF. The CDR3 coding sequence is TGCGCCAGCAGCCTAGGGGACAGGGGGCCGAACTATGGCTACACCTTC. The whole variable domain, remainder taken from reference TRBV5-1 and TRBJ1-2, is KAGVTQTPRYLIKTRGQQVTLSCSPISGHRSVSWYQQTPGQGLQFLFEYFSETQRNKGNFPGRFSGRQFSNSRSEMNVSTLELGDSALYLCASSLGDRGPNYGYTFGSGTRLTVV.

The rearrangement links TRBV30 to TRBJ2-7, with D tentatively TRBD1 (5 bases). CDR1 is GTSNPN and CDR2 is SVGIG in the germline V gene (reference sequence). V shed 5 bases and J shed 7 bases, with 27 bases lying between them. This CDR3 has 16 amino acids. CDR3 bases: TGTGCCTGGTCTGGAAGGATGGCAGGGCTTACGGGTGAGCAGTACTTC. As protein: CAWSGRMAGLTGEQYF.

The genes are TRBV6-5 and TRBJ1-5; 7 bases are a match to TRBD1. The junction had 6 bases not matched to a gene; V was cut back by 2 bases and J by 2 bases. CDR3 length equals 16 residues. The germline gives CDR1 MNHEY, CDR2 SVGAGI. CDR3 nucleotides: TGTGCCAGCAGTTACATCGACAGGGTTGGCAATCAGCCCCAGCATTTT. As protein: CASSYIDRVGNQPQHF.

The V and J genes are TRBV18 and TRBJ2-5, with 7 positions matching TRBD1. The CDR3 is made up of 16 amino acids. Germline V gives CDR1 KGHSH, CDR2 LQKENI. Trimming cost V 1 base and J 3 bases; bases outside gene matches: 8. Here the CDR3 reads CASSPRPGTEKETQYF. CDR3 sequence (DNA): TGTGCCAGCTCACCACGCCCCGGGACAGAAAAAGAGACCCAGTACTTC. The full variable domain, with the rest looked up from reference TRBV18 and TRBJ2-5, is NAGVMQNPRHLVRRRGQEARLRCSPMKGHSHVYWYRQLPEEGLKFMVYLQKENIIDESGMPKERFSAEFPKEGPSILRIQQVVRGDSAAYFCASSPRPGTEKETQYFGPGTRLLVL.

This clone was counted a few times. At one end, the junction sequence differs from germline, possibly due to a read error. The sample holds other DNA sequences that translate to the same CDR3. V is TRBV5-6 and J is TRBJ1-4; D is perhaps TRBD1 (6 bases). The CDR3 totals 14 residues. Germline V gene sequence: CDR1 SGHDT, CDR2 YYEEEE. The CDR3 coding sequence is TGTGCCAGCAGCTCTCAGGGGACTAATGAAAAGCTGTTTTTT. This encodes CASSSQGTNEKLFF. The complete variable domain, with remaining parts taken from reference TRBV5-6 and TRBJ1-4, reads DAGVTQSPTHLIKTRGQQVTLRCSPKSGHDTVSWYQQALGQGPQFIFQYYEEEERQRGNFPDRFSGHQFPNYSSELNVNALLLGDSALYLCASSSQGTNEKLFFGSGTQLSVL.

This clone was seen more than once but under ten times. The chain joins TRBV12-5 to TRBJ1-5; unclear D gene. The ends were cut back, 2 bases at V and 6 bases at J, with 11 bases in the middle. The CDR3 covers 14 residues. Germline CDR1 LGHNT, CDR2 FRNRAP. This CDR3 is CASGLQTEGQPQHF. CDR3 DNA: TGTGCTAGTGGTTTGCAAACGGAGGGTCAGCCCCAGCATTTT.

This clone was counted between two and nine times. The chain is built from TRBV30 and TRBJ1-2, with 8 bases identical to TRBD1. The CDR3 length is 11 residues. V lost 8 bases, J lost 5 bases, and 4 bases stayed unmatched. Germline CDR1 GTSNPN, CDR2 SVGIG (reference sequence). This CDR3 is CAANRGYGYTF. Here the CDR3 DNA reads TGTGCCGCCAACAGGGGGTATGGCTACACCTTC.

This clone was detected many times. This chain links TRBV5-1 with TRBJ2-4; tentative D call: TRBD1 (5 bases). This CDR3 has 17 residues. Per the germline V gene, CDR1 is SGHRS and CDR2 is YFSETQ. Trimming cost V 3 bases and J 3 bases, with 19 bases left between them. The CDR3 bases are TGCGCCAGCAGCTCATCTCCTCAGGGATGGGACAAAAACATTCAGTACTTC. Translated, it gives CASSSSPQGWDKNIQYF.

Concerning this clone: Other DNA sequences within the sample encode an identical CDR3. This chain links TRBV6-6 with TRBJ2-3, with TRBD2 matching over 13 bases. Germline CDR1 MNHNY, CDR2 SVGAGI (reference sequence). The J segment lost 4 bases and the V segment lost 4 bases, leaving 2 bases of the junction unmatched. This CDR3 is built from 15 residues. The CDR3 DNA follows: TGTGCCAGCAGTTTGGGACTAGCGGGGCCAGATACGCAGTATTTT. Amino acid sequence: CASSLGLAGPDTQYF.

The chain carries TRBV6-1 and TRBJ1-1; 9 nucleotides match TRBD1. This CDR3 is 14 amino acids long. Germline lookup yields CDR1 MNHNS and CDR2 SASEGT. J gave up 4 bases and V 6 bases, and 6 bases lay outside the gene matches. CDR3 in amino acids: CASSPGQGSTEAFF. The CDR3 DNA follows: TGTGCCAGCAGCCCGGGACAGGGTAGCACTGAAGCTTTCTTT.

This clone was seen more than once but under ten times. The CDR3 is CASSYNRYNSPLHF. CDR3 DNA sequence: TGTGCCAGCAGTTACAACCGGTATAATTCACCCCTCCACTTT. J is TRBJ1-6 and V is TRBV6-5; D uncertain. Trimming pared 2 bases from V and 4 bases from J, leaving 6 bases between. Germline CDR1 MNHEY, CDR2 SVGAGI. This CDR3 region has 14 residues.

The genes are TRBV7-8 and TRBJ2-6; D is ambiguous. The CDR3 runs 18 residues. The ends were cut back, 5 bases at V and 0 bases at J, with 17 bases in the middle. CDR1 is SGHVS, CDR2 FQNEAQ, per germline. CDR3: CASSPYRVLTSGANVLTF. In DNA form, the CDR3 reads TGTGCCAGCAGCCCCTACCGGGTCCTTACCTCTGGGGCCAACGTCCTGACTTTC.

This clone was counted only a few times. The rearrangement uses TRBV6-6 and TRBJ1-1; D might be TRBD1 (6 bases). Germline CDR1 MNHNY, CDR2 SVGAGI (reference sequence). Trimming left V 0 bases short and J 11 bases short, with 13 bases between. The CDR3 spans 13 residues. The DNA for the CDR3 is TGTGCCAGCAGTTACTCGGAAACAGGGAAGGCTTTCTTT. It is translated as CASSYSETGKAFF.

This clone has a handful of counts. The V gene is TRBV28, the J gene TRBJ1-6, with TRBD1 matching over 7 bases. The length of the CDR3 is 17 residues. V lost 2 bases and J lost 5; bases outside the gene matches: 9. Germline V gives CDR1 MDHEN, CDR2 SYDVKM. The CDR3 region has the DNA TGTGCCAGCAGTTTACCCCCGACAGGGTCTAATAATTCACCCCTCCACTTT. Protein product: CASSLPPTGSNNSPLHF. The complete variable domain, with remaining parts taken from reference TRBV28 and TRBJ1-6, reads DVKVTQSSRYLVKRTGEKVFLECVQDMDHENMFWYRQDPGLGLRLIYFSYDVKMKEKGDIPEGYSVSREKKERFSLILESASTNQTSMYLCASSLPPTGSNNSPLHFGNGTRLTVT.

J is TRBJ2-7 and V is TRBV10-1, with a tentative D call TRBD2 (6 bases). This CDR3 has 13 amino acids. The V and J ends lost 2 bases and 6 bases respectively, with 11 bases between them. Germline V lookup: CDR1 WNHNN, CDR2 SYGVQD (reference sequence). The CDR3 region is CASSERRAGEQYF. The CDR3 DNA follows: TGCGCCAGCAGTGAGCGGAGGGCAGGCGAGCAGTACTTC.

This clone was detected only a few times. The rearrangement joins TRBV5-1 to TRBJ2-2; 11 nucleotides agree with TRBD2. The length of the CDR3 is 20 residues. With 4 bases clipped from V and 3 bases from J, the junction kept 17 bases outside the gene matches. CDR1 and CDR2 (germline): SGHRS, YFSETQ. The CDR3 region is CASSPLRRASGGRDTGELFF. The CDR3 nucleotides are TGCGCCAGCAGCCCCCTAAGGCGGGCTAGCGGGGGGCGAGACACCGGGGAGCTGTTTTTT.

CDR3 sequence reads: CAWSRGGAEKLFF. CDR3 bases: TGTGCCTGGAGTAGGGGGGGGGCTGAAAAACTGTTTTTT. The chain carries TRBV30 and TRBJ1-4; tentatively, D is TRBD1 (6 bases). V shed 2 bases and J shed 7 bases, with 11 bases lying between them. Germline-derived CDR1 and CDR2 are GTSNPN and SVGIG (reference sequence). The CDR3 totals 13 residues.

This chain joins TRBV7-8 and TRBJ1-4; TRBD1 is a possible D gene (5 bases). Germline CDR1 and CDR2: SGHVS and FQNEAQ. The CDR3 has 11 amino acids. Trimming removed 7 bases from V and 10 bases from J, with 10 bases in between. CDR3 region: CASTPGGKLFF. The CDR3, as DNA: TGTGCCAGCACCCCGGGGGGAAAACTGTTTTTT.

The J gene is TRBJ1-1, the V gene TRBV6-5, with unresolved D. Germline-derived CDR1 and CDR2 are MNHEY and SVGAGI. There are 13 residues in the CDR3. Deletions cut 3 bases from V and 3 bases from J, with 8 bases between. The CDR3 loop is CASSYFGDTEAFF. The CDR3 region has the DNA TGTGCCAGCAGTTATTTCGGAGACACTGAAGCTTTCTTT.

This clone has only a few counts. The genes are TRBV5-1 and TRBJ2-1, with D perhaps TRBD1 (6 bases). Germline V gives CDR1 SGHRS, CDR2 YFSETQ. This CDR3 contains 15 residues. V was trimmed by 2 bases and J by 3 bases, leaving 12 bases between them. The CDR3 region is CASSFLQGDYNEQFF. DNA of the CDR3: TGCGCCAGCAGCTTCCTACAGGGCGACTACAATGAGCAGTTCTTC.

The genes are TRBV10-3 and TRBJ1-1, with D possibly TRBD1 on 5 matching bases. This CDR3 is built from 15 residues. V was cut by 1 base and J by 1 base, with 10 bases left in between. Germline-derived CDR1 and CDR2 are ENHRY and SYGVKD. In nucleotides, the CDR3 is TGTGCCATCAGTGAGTTAGTAACAGGGAACACTGAAGCTTTCTTT. The encoded protein is CAISELVTGNTEAFF.

CDR3 in DNA: TGTGCCAGCAGAAAAGCCCCCCAACAGGGAACTGAAGCTTTCTTT. Translation gives CASRKAPQQGTEAFF. The chain uses TRBV7-9 and TRBJ1-1; D perhaps matches TRBD1 (6 bases). The germline CDR1 and CDR2 sequences are SEHNR and FQNEAQ (reference sequence). The V and J ends lost 6 bases and 5 bases respectively, with 19 bases between them. The CDR3 loop spans 15 amino acids.

This clone was recorded at least ten times. The V and J genes are TRBV6-5 and TRBJ1-1; D gene unclear. The germline V and J ends were trimmed by 0 bases and 3 bases, with 5 bases remaining between them. The CDR3 is 13 residues long. In germline, CDR1 is MNHEY, CDR2 SVGAGI. This CDR3 reads CASSYSRDTEAFF. CDR3 in DNA: TGTGCCAGCAGTTACTCACGGGACACTGAAGCTTTCTTT.